This TCR beta chain came from a study of identical twins. TCRdb reanalysed the 5' RACE reads using MiXCR and keeps one entry per CDR3 protein. The data hold hundreds of thousands of distinct CDR3 sequences, with roughly 8.6% observed a single time. Per the germline V gene, CDR1 is SNHLY and CDR2 is FYNNEI. This CDR3 region has 11 residues. The V and J ends lost 2 bases and 9 bases respectively, with 8 bases between them. These records were also assigned to another study, of yellow fever vaccine responses in identical twins.

This chain links TRBV2 with TRBJ2-7, with D tentatively TRBD1 (6 bases). Material for sequencing was memory (CD45RO+) T cells sorted from blood. This clonotype originated in a woman younger than 35 in good health. In DNA form, the CDR3 reads TGTGCCAGCAGTGAAAACAGGGCGCAGTACGTC. This translates into CASSENRAQYV.